The rows below give T cell receptor beta chains drawn from one sample of a study of T cell responses to AZD1222 COVID-19 vaccine. Sequencing was performed with immunoSEQ multiplex PCR; in TCRdb, only in-frame clones are kept and a portion is missing. The sample records roughly 190,000 clones, approximately 93% being singletons. The sequences come from peripheral blood, collected on day 0 of AZD1222 vaccination. Source of these receptors: an adult in good health. Each CDR3 is given with its conserved first and last residue. A D gene is named only where the DNA matches it firmly. Not all rows give a size; the values are once, few, many and, for expanded clones, a class.

D | J | V | size | CDR3 | DNA
- | TRBJ1-4 | TRBV21-1 | - | CASSKGGLTGSGNEKLFF | TGTGCCAGCAGCAAAGGGGGGCTGACAGGGTCGGGTAATGAAAAACTGTTTTTT
- | TRBJ1-4 | TRBV9 | once | CASSPFWGVTNRGEKLFF | TGTGCCAGCAGCCCATTTTGGGGGGTTACCAATAGGGGTGAAAAACTGTTTTTT
TRBD1 | TRBJ1-2 | TRBV6-4 | - | CASSPDRVQRYTF | TGTGCCAGCAGTCCAGACAGGGTACAACGCTACACCTTC
TRBD2 | TRBJ2-1 | TRBV9 | once | CASSAPGLAGGNEQFF | TGTGCCAGCAGCGCCCCAGGACTAGCGGGAGGGAATGAGCAGTTCTTC
- | TRBJ1-5 | TRBV6-5 | - | CASSYGPNQPQHF | TGTGCCAGCAGTTACGGGCCTAATCAGCCCCAGCATTTT
TRBD1 | TRBJ1-5 | TRBV19 | - | CASKMLRYRGSPQHF | TGTGCCAGTAAGATGCTTCGATACAGGGGATCACCCCAGCATTTT
- | TRBJ1-1 | TRBV11-2 | once | CASRNRRGALKTEAFF | TGTGCCAGCAGGAACAGGAGGGGGGCCCTGAAGACTGAAGCTTTCTTT
- | TRBJ1-5 | TRBV20-1 | - | CSTGSQPQHF | TGCAGTACGGGGAGTCAGCCCCAGCATTTT
- | TRBJ1-4 | TRBV27 | - | CASTPREEGGGTNEKLFF | TGTGCCAGCACCCCGAGGGAAGAGGGCGGTGGGACTAATGAAAAACTGTTTTTT
TRBD2 | TRBJ2-7 | TRBV3-1/TRBV3-2 | - | CASGNSGLAAYEQYF | TGTGCCAGCGGAAATTCGGGACTAGCGGCCTACGAGCAGTACTTC
- | TRBJ1-1 | TRBV5-6 | - | CASSLYTRGVAEAFF | TGTGCCAGCAGCTTGTACACCCGGGGTGTCGCTGAAGCTTTCTTT
TRBD1 | TRBJ2-7 | TRBV11-2 | - | CASSYPVTGAYEQYF | TGTGCCAGCAGCTATCCGGTCACAGGGGCCTACGAGCAGTACTTC
- | TRBJ2-3 | TRBV13 | - | CASSLVPGSSTDTQYF | TGTGCCAGCAGCTTAGTTCCAGGGTCAAGCACAGATACGCAGTATTTT
- | TRBJ1-2 | TRBV30 | once | CAWSPLYGGYTF | TGTGCCTGGTCCCCCCTTTATGGAGGCTACACCTTC
- | TRBJ1-2 | TRBV14 | - | CASSYSPIWGYTF | TGTGCCAGCTCATATTCGCCAATTTGGGGCTACACCTTC
TRBD1 | TRBJ1-2 | TRBV25-1 | - | CASSEFGTVSGYTF | TGTGCCAGCAGTGAATTCGGGACAGTATCTGGCTACACCTTC
TRBD1 | TRBJ1-6 | TRBV15 | - | CATSRTGDRYSPLHF | TGTGCCACCAGCAGAACCGGGGACAGGTATTCACCCCTCCACTTT
- | TRBJ1-1 | TRBV7-8 | - | CASSFTFSLNTEAFF | TGTGCCAGCAGCTTTACATTCAGCCTGAACACTGAAGCTTTCTTT